This TCR beta chain was sequenced for a study of cytomegalovirus exposure and HLA in healthy donors. Trimming removed 6 bases at V and 9 bases at J, with 18 bases between. The germline V gene has CDR1 MNHEY and CDR2 SVGAGI. The CDR3 is made up of 14 amino acids. This clone has only one observation. As yet, its antigen is unknown. General study points: Later work found that TCR association rates differed between HLA loci; DRB1 had the most and HLA-C the fewest.

The PCR ran on 60 Vbeta and 13 Jbeta primers. The repertoire was sequenced with immunoSEQ multiplex PCR; TCRdb's copy has only in-frame clones and lacks some. Of 150,000 to 200,000 clones listed, roughly 84% were seen once; the top ten hold 2% to 2.5%. The sequence was collected from a man between 18 and 35 years old in good health and CMV-seropositive. The specimen was PBMCs. The rearrangement links TRBV6-5 to TRBJ2-1; a possible D gene is TRBD2 (6 bases). CDR3 bases: TGTGCCAGCAGGAATACGGGAGCCGCCAGTGAGCAGTTCTTC. Translation: CASRNTGAASEQFF.